Listed below are T cell receptor beta chains from one sample, sequenced in a study of response to subunit inactivated influenza vaccine. TCRdb re-called the RT-PCR reads with MiXCR, one entry per CDR3 protein. The sample holds about 700,000 distinct CDR3 sequences; around 13% are singletons and the top ten take 5.5% to 7%. Sample: PBMCs from blood, taken 14 to 15 days before vaccination. The receptors here all came from a man aged 45-60 years who received an inactivated influenza vaccine. Both conserved end residues are part of each CDR3. The order of the fields is V gene, J gene, CDR3 protein.

>TRBV12-3/TRBV12-4|TRBJ1-2
CASSLGPRKDRDDGYTF
>TRBV25-1|TRBJ2-2
CASSELDTGELFF
>TRBV20-1|TRBJ2-7
CSASRPRDSSYEQYF
>TRBV4-3|TRBJ2-3
CASSHDSWGGSTDTQYF
>TRBV28|TRBJ1-6
CASDPRQGYNSALHF
>TRBV4-3|TRBJ1-1
CASSQAGDTEAFF
>TRBV4-2|TRBJ2-3
CASSHWDRNTDTQYF
>TRBV12-3/TRBV12-4|TRBJ2-7
CASSWNRRDEQYF
>TRBV11-3|TRBJ2-5
CASSLDLGETQYF
>TRBV5-1|TRBJ2-5
CASSLSASTETQYF
>TRBV16|TRBJ2-5
CASSRGTSGGRETQYF
>TRBV27|TRBJ2-2
CASSSTGRTAGELFF
>TRBV6-1|TRBJ1-6
CASSLKGTVYNSPLHF
>TRBV5-1|TRBJ1-1
CASSLQIHTEAFF
>TRBV5-1|TRBJ2-2
CASSLPLGQNTGELFF
>TRBV30|TRBJ2-3
CAWSAGLAGGSGDTQYF
>TRBV18|TRBJ2-2
CASSQNRADTGELFF
>TRBV20-1|TRBJ2-3
CSAKEGFDTQYF
>TRBV27|TRBJ2-7
CASSLSMAGDEQYF
>TRBV3-1|TRBJ1-1
CASSQSVRGSKNTEAFF
>TRBV7-3|TRBJ2-1
CASSPPFLRLYNEQFF
>TRBV12-3/TRBV12-4|TRBJ1-4
CASSPQGEKLFF
>TRBV18|TRBJ2-4
CASSPPNILAKNIQYF
>TRBV20-1|TRBJ2-5
CSASLWTSGILAEETQYF
>TRBV19|TRBJ2-1
CASSTLTSRWQNEQFF
>TRBV29-1|TRBJ1-1
CSVVGRNTEAFF
>TRBV30|TRBJ1-5
CAWSGDTSNQPQHF
>TRBV7-2|TRBJ1-5
CASSLAQGRNQPQHF
>TRBV25-1|TRBJ1-1
CASTRGAGTEAFF
>TRBV7-2|TRBJ2-7
CASSLDTLPQYF
>TRBV7-8|TRBJ2-7
CASSRHRDETYEQYF
>TRBV28|TRBJ1-1
CASRDDRGRSNTEAFF
>TRBV11-2|TRBJ2-5
CASSPTSGQEGTQYF
>TRBV27|TRBJ1-1
CASSLSSGLNTEAFF
>TRBV12-3/TRBV12-4|TRBJ2-7
CASSSRDSSHEQYF
>TRBV7-3|TRBJ2-7
CASSPSGRPYEQYF
>TRBV29-1|TRBJ2-5
CSVPGQGLKTQYF
>TRBV14|TRBJ2-7
CASSHWDSSYEQYF
>TRBV20-1|TRBJ2-7
CSARDVAGQGYEQYF
>TRBV20-1|TRBJ2-5
CSARTGQRETQYF
>TRBV10-3|TRBJ1-2
CAISESSRGANYGYTF
>TRBV11-2|TRBJ2-3
CASSRAIGLAGNTDTQYF
>TRBV29-1|TRBJ2-7
CSVEVTRGGYEQYF
>TRBV7-2|TRBJ2-4
CASSLRRALAKNIQYF
>TRBV7-2|TRBJ1-3
CASSLEVRGGNTIYF
>TRBV29-1|TRBJ2-3
CSVSRDRETDTQYF
>TRBV6-1|TRBJ2-3
CASSVGTSGYRNTQYF
>TRBV7-8|TRBJ2-1
CASSLAGLVQFF
>TRBV6-4|TRBJ1-4
CASTDPATNEKLFF
>TRBV7-9|TRBJ2-1
CASSLTWDRGNEQFF
>TRBV4-2|TRBJ2-3
CASSQEVASVEYF
>TRBV15|TRBJ2-6
CATNPGVSGANVLTF
>TRBV12-3/TRBV12-4|TRBJ2-1
CASSPQGRRQFF
>TRBV9|TRBJ2-1
CASSVNPSRAGVYNEQFF
>TRBV5-5|TRBJ1-2
CASSSEPGQIFYGYTF
>TRBV19|TRBJ2-1
CASSFGTWTNEQFF
>TRBV20-1|TRBJ1-6
CSARDTSRRSTLHF
>TRBV27|TRBJ2-1
CASSRVWGGRSGEQFF